This TCR beta chain emerged from a study of blood T cell repertoires in COVID-19. The germline CDR1 and CDR2 sequences are MNHEY and SVGAGI. Germline trimming cut 4 bases from V and 2 bases from J; bases unmatched to any gene: 4. There are 15 residues in the CDR3. Seattle patients were enrolled during active infection and followed longitudinally. TCRdb's copy holds only in-frame clones and misses some; the assay was immunoSEQ multiplex PCR. The sample includes 95,000 to 120,000 clones, around 85% of them seen just once. The chain recombines TRBV6-5 with TRBJ1-4; 7 nucleotides align to TRBD1. This sequence was found in a woman in her fifties or sixties with COVID-19, enrolled during active disease. The specimen sequenced was peripheral blood. DNA for the CDR3: TGTGCCAGCAGTTCCAAGGGGGCTACTAATGAAAAACTGTTTTTT. It is translated as CASSSKGATNEKLFF.